These 12 T cell receptor beta chains came from one sample sequenced in a study of T cell repertoires in cytomegalovirus infection. TCRdb analysed the reads with MiXCR anew, one entry per CDR3 protein. The data contain about 340,000 distinct CDR3 sequences, about 28% of them seen just once; the ten biggest clones take up around 20%. Antigens of these TCRs are unknown. The sequencing here drew on cultured PBMCs, taken from culture after CMV antigen stimulation. All receptors derive from a human donor in good health (CMV status not recorded). Some clones in this sample may be carry-over from other donors' samples.

The chain recombines TRBV2 with TRBJ1-1, with D perhaps TRBD1 (6 bases). Trimming took 4 bases from V and 4 from J, leaving 13 bases between them. CDR3 length: 14 amino acids. Germline CDR1 reads SNHLY; CDR2 reads FYNNEI. The CDR3 here is CASSALQGGTEAFF. For the CDR3, the DNA is TGTGCCAGCAGTGCTTTACAGGGTGGCACTGAAGCTTTCTTT. Looking up the rest from reference TRBV2 and TRBJ1-1 gives the full variable domain: EPEVTQTPSHQVTQMGQEVILRCVPISNHLYFYWYRQILGQKVEFLVSFYNNEISEKSEIFDDQFSVERPDGSNFTLKIRSTKLEDSAMYFCASSALQGGTEAFFGQGTRLTVV.

This clonotype was picked up many times. The rearrangement uses TRBV7-8 and TRBJ2-1, with D perhaps matching TRBD2 (7 bases). The CDR3 covers 15 residues. Trimming left V 0 bases short and J 3 bases short, with 9 bases between. Germline lookup yields CDR1 SGHVS and CDR2 FQNEAQ. CDR3 amino acids: CASSLAGGLYNEQFF. The DNA of the CDR3 is TGTGCCAGCAGCTTAGCGGGGGGGCTCTACAATGAGCAGTTCTTC.

The sample holds many counts of this clonotype. The chain links TRBV18 to TRBJ1-3; D gene unclear. CDR1 is KGHSH, CDR2 LQKENI, per germline. The length of the CDR3 is 12 residues. With 2 bases removed from V and 8 bases from J, the gap between germline ends came to 7 bases. In DNA, the CDR3 is TGTGCCAGCTCACCAGAACTAGACACCATATATTTT. It translates to CASSPELDTIYF.

This clonotype turned up a few times. The chain links TRBV6-2 or TRBV6-3 to TRBJ1-5; no clear D gene. CDR3 length equals 14 residues. V lost 8 bases and J lost 0, with 11 bases in between. Germline V gene sequence: CDR1 MNHEY, CDR2 SVGEGT. CDR3 sequence (DNA): TGTGCCAGCGTGGCAGCGTATAGCAATCAGCCCCAGCATTTT. Amino acid sequence: CASVAAYSNQPQHF.

V is TRBV20-1 and J is TRBJ2-5; D is ambiguous. Germline V gene sequence: CDR1 DFQATT, CDR2 SNEGSKA (reference sequence). The CDR3 has 11 residues. V lost 1 base to trimming and J lost 3 bases, with 3 bases between them. The CDR3 DNA reads as TGCAGTGCTAGAGGGGAAGAGACCCAGTACTTC. This gives the protein CSARGEETQYF.

This chain joins TRBV6-1 and TRBJ1-5, with D uncertain. The V gene's germline CDR1 is MNHNS and CDR2 SASEGT. The V and J ends lost 2 bases and 0 bases respectively, with 5 bases between them. CDR3 length: 14 amino acids. CDR3 bases: TGTGCCAGCAGTGAATTGTATAGCAATCAGCCCCAGCATTTT. The encoded protein is CASSELYSNQPQHF.

This clonotype has a handful of counts. J is TRBJ2-7 and V is TRBV9; perhaps TRBD2 as D (6 bases). V was clipped by 3 bases and J by 5 bases, with 15 bases between them. This CDR3 comprises 14 residues. From germline, CDR1 is SGDLS and CDR2 YYNGEE. The CDR3 DNA follows: TGTGCCAGCAGCGCCTTTCTGGGAGGAGACGAGCAGTACTTC. It encodes CASSAFLGGDEQYF. Based on the CDR3 plus reference TRBV9 and TRBJ2-7, the full variable domain is DSGVTQTPKHLITATGQRVTLRCSPRSGDLSVYWYQQSLDQGLQFLIQYYNGEERAKGNILERFSAQQFPDLHSELNLSSLELGDSALYFCASSAFLGGDEQYFGPGTRLTVT.

Of note for this clonotype: This could be a read error, since a much larger clone is one nucleotide away. J is TRBJ2-3 and V is TRBV5-4; 7 bases align to TRBD2. Germline values: CDR1 SGHNT, CDR2 YYREEE (reference sequence). This CDR3 is 17 amino acids long. The CDR3 reads CTSSLKLAMGSTDTQYF. CDR3 DNA: TGTACCAGCAGCTTAAAACTAGCGATGGGGAGCACAGATACGCAGTATTTT.

This chain joins TRBV6-1 and TRBJ2-3, with 11 bases aligning to TRBD2. CDR3 length equals 14 residues. The germline CDR1 and CDR2 sequences are MNHNS and SASEGT. V lost 10 bases to trimming and J lost 6 bases; unmatched junction nucleotides: 9. In DNA, the CDR3 is TGTGCCACCTCGACTAGCGGGGTTCGCGATACGCAGTATTTT. Translated: CATSTSGVRDTQYF.

The CDR3 region is CASSNFVFSTGQGGTEAFF. In nucleotides, the CDR3 is TGTGCCAGCAGTAACTTCGTGTTCTCCACGGGACAGGGGGGTACTGAAGCTTTCTTT. The chain employs TRBV27 and TRBJ1-1, with 11 bases aligning to TRBD1. The CDR3 loop spans 19 amino acids. The germline gives CDR1 MNHEY, CDR2 SMNVEV (reference sequence). V lost 5 bases and J lost 5; bases outside the gene matches: 19.

This clonotype was seen repeatedly, ten times or more. The chain employs TRBV7-2 and TRBJ2-4, with 10 nucleotides matching TRBD1. Germline V gene lookup returns CDR1 SGHTA and CDR2 FQGNSA. This CDR3 comprises 14 residues. The junction had 8 bases not matched to a gene; V was cut back by 5 bases and J by 10 bases. The CDR3 region has the DNA TGTGCCAGCAGCGGAAGGACAGGGGGTCTTATTCAGTACTTC. Its protein product is CASSGRTGGLIQYF.

The chain is built from TRBV6-6 and TRBJ2-1, with D possibly matching TRBD2 (6 bases). Germline CDR1 reads MNHNY; CDR2 reads SVGAGI (reference sequence). V lost 7 bases, J lost 9 bases, and 25 bases lay in between. The CDR3 spans 16 residues. The CDR3 spells CASTNFRDSRESEQFF. In DNA, the CDR3 is TGTGCCAGCACCAACTTTCGGGACTCCCGAGAGAGTGAGCAGTTCTTC.